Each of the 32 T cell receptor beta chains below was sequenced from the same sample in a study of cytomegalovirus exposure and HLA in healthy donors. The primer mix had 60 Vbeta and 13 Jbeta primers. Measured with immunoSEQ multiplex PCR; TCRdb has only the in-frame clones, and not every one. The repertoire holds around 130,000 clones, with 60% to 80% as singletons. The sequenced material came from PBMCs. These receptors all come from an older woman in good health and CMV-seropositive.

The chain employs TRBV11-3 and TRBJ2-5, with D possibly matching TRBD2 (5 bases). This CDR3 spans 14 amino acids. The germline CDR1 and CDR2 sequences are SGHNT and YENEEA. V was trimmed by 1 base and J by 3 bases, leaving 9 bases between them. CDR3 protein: CASSLGGLEETQYF. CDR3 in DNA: TGTGCCAGCAGCTTAGGAGGGCTGGAAGAGACCCAGTACTTC.

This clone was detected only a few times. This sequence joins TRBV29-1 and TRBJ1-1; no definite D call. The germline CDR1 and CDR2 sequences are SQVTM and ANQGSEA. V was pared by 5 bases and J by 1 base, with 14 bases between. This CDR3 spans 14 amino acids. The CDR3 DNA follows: TGCAGCGTTCGCTCCTTGGCGGGGAACACTGAAGCTTTCTTT. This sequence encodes CSVRSLAGNTEAFF.

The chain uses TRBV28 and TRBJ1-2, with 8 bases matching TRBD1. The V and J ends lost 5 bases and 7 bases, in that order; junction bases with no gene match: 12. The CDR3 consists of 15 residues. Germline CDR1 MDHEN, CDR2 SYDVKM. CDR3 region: CASSPASGGRGGYTF. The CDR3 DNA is TGTGCCAGCAGTCCCGCCTCAGGGGGCCGGGGTGGCTACACCTTC.

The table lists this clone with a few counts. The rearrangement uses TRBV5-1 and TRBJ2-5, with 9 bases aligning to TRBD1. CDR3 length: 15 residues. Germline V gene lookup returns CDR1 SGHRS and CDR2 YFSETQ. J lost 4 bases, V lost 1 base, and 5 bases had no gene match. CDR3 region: CASSLLTGGIETQYF. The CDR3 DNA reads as TGCGCCAGCAGCTTGCTGACAGGGGGTATAGAGACCCAGTACTTC.

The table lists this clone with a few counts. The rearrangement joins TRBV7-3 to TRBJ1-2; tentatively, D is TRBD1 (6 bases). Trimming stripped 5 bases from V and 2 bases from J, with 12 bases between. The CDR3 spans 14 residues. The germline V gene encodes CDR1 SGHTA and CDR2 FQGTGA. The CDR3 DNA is TGTGCCAGCAGCACGAATCAGGGGAACTATGGCTACACCTTC. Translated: CASSTNQGNYGYTF.

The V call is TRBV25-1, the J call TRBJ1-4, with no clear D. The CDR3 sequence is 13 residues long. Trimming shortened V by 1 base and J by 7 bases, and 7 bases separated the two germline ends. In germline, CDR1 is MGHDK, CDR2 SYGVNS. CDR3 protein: CASSESSREKLFF. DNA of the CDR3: TGTGCCAGCAGTGAATCTAGCCGTGAAAAACTGTTTTTT.

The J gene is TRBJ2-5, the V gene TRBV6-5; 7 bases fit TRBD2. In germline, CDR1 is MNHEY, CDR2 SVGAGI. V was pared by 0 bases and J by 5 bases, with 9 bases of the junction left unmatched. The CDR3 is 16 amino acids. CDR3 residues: CASSYSRPGGWETQYF. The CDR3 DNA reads TGTGCCAGCAGTTACTCGAGGCCGGGGGGTTGGGAGACCCAGTACTTC.

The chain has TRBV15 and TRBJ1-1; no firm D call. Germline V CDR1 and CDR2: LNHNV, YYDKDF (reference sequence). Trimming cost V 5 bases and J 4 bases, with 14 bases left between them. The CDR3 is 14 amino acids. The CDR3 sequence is CATSVGGQVTEAFF. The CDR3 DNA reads TGTGCCACCAGCGTCGGCGGGCAGGTCACTGAAGCTTTCTTT.

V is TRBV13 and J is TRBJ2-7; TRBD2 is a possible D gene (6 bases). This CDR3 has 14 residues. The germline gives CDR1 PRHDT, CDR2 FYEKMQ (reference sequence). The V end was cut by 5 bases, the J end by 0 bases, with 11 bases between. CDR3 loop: CASSGTQSSYEQYF. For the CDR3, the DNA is TGTGCCAGCAGCGGGACTCAAAGCTCCTACGAGCAGTACTTC.

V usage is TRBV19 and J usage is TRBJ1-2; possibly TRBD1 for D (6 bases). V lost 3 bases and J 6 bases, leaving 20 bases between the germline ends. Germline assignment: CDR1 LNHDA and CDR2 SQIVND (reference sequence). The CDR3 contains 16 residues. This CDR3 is CASSIQNRGGGDGYTF. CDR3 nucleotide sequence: TGTGCCAGTAGTATCCAAAACCGGGGGGGCGGTGATGGCTACACCTTC.

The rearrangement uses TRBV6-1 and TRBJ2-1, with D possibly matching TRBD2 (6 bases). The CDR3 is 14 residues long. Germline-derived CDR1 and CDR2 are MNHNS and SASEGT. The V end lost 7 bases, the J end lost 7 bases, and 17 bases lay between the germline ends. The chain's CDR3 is CASTGGAILNEQFF. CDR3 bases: TGTGCCAGCACCGGCGGGGCCATCTTGAATGAGCAGTTCTTC.

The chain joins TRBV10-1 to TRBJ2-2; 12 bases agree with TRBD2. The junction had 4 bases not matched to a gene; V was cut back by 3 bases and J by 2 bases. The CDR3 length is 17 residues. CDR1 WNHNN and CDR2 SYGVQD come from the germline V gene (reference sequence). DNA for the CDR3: TGCGCCAGCAGTGAACTAGCGGGGGGCCTAAACACCGGGGAGCTGTTTTTT. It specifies CASSELAGGLNTGELFF.

The CDR3 coding sequence is TGTGCCAGCATTCCGACTAGCGGGGGGACAACCTACAATGAGCAGTTCTTC. This codes for CASIPTSGGTTYNEQFF. The rearrangement uses TRBV2 and TRBJ2-1; 13 bases fit TRBD2. Germline-derived CDR1 and CDR2 are SNHLY and FYNNEI. The CDR3 extends over 17 amino acids. Losses at the gene ends were 7 bases for V and 2 bases for J; bases not matched to a gene: 8.

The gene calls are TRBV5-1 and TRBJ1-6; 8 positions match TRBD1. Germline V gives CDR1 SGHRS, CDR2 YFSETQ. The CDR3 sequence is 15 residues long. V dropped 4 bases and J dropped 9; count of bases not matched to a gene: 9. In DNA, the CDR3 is TGCGCCAGCAGCCCGAGTACAGGGGGTAGTTCACCCCTCCACTTT. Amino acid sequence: CASSPSTGGSSPLHF.

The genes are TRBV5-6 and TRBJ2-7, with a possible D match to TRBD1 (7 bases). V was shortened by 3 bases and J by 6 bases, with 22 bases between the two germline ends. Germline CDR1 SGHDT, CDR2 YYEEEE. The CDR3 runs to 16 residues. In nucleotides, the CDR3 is TGTGCCAGCAGCTGGGGGGACAGTAGTTTCTTGGGCGAGCAGTACTTC. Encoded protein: CASSWGDSSFLGEQYF. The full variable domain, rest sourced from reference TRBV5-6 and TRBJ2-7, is DAGVTQSPTHLIKTRGQQVTLRCSPKSGHDTVSWYQQALGQGPQFIFQYYEEEERQRGNFPDRFSGHQFPNYSSELNVNALLLGDSALYLCASSWGDSSFLGEQYFGPGTRLTVT.

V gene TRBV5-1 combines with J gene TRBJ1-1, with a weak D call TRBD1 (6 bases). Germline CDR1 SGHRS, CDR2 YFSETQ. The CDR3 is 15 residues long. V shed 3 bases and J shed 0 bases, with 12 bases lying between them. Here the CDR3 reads CASSSGQRLNTEAFF. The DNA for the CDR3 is TGCGCCAGCAGCTCAGGACAGAGATTGAACACTGAAGCTTTCTTT.

The CDR3 loop is CASSERGTGNPSRSEAFF. CDR3 coding DNA: TGTGCCAGCAGTGAACGGGGGACCGGTAACCCAAGTCGGTCTGAAGCTTTCTTT. V gene TRBV6-1 combines with J gene TRBJ1-1; possibly TRBD1 for D (5 bases). The CDR3 sequence is 18 residues long. The germline V gene has CDR1 MNHNS and CDR2 SASEGT. V was pared by 2 bases and J by 6 bases, with 25 bases between.

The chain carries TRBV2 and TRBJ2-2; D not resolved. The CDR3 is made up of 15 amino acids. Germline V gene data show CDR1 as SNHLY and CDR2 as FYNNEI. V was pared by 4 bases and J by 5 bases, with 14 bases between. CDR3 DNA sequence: TGTGCCAGCAGTGTTGATATTAGGCGGACCGGGGAGCTGTTTTTT. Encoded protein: CASSVDIRRTGELFF.

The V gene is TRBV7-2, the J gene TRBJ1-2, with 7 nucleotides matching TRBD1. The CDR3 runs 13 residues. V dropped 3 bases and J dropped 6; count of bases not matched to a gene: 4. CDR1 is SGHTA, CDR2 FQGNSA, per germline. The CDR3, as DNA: TGTGCCAGCAGCTTCGACAGGGTAAATGGCTACACCTTC. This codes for CASSFDRVNGYTF.

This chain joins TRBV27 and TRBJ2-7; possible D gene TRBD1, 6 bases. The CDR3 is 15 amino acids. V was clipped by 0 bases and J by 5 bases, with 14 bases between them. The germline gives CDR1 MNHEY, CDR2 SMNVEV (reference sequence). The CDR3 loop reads CASSLSGRGRDEQYF. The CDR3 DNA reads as TGTGCCAGCAGTTTATCTGGCAGGGGTCGGGACGAGCAGTACTTC.

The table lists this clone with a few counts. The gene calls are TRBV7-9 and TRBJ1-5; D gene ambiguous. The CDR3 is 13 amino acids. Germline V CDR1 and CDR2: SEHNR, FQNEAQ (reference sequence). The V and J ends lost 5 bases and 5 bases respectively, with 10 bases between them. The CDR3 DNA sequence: TGTGCCAGCAGCCGCTCGACTTATCAGCCCCAGCATTTT. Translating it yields CASSRSTYQPQHF. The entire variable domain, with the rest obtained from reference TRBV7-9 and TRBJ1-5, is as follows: DTGVSQNPRHKITKRGQNVTFRCDPISEHNRLYWYRQTLGQGPEFLTYFQNEAQLEKSRLLSDRFSAERPKGSFSTLEIQRTEQGDSAMYLCASSRSTYQPQHFGDGTRLSIL.

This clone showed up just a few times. This chain's CDR3 is CASSARDSSYNEQFF. The CDR3 DNA reads as TGTGCCAGTAGTGCTCGGGACAGTTCATACAATGAGCAGTTCTTC. The rearrangement joins TRBV19 to TRBJ2-1; 7 bases align to TRBD1. The CDR3 contains 15 residues. V shed 5 bases and J 4 bases; nucleotides not matched to a gene: 8. Germline CDR1 is LNHDA and CDR2 is SQIVND (reference sequence). Combining the CDR3 with reference TRBV19 and TRBJ2-1 gives the whole variable domain DGGITQSPKYLFRKEGQNVTLSCEQNLNHDAMYWYRQDPGQGLRLIYYSQIVNDFQKGDIAEGYSVSREKKESFPLTVTSAQKNPTAFYLCASSARDSSYNEQFFGPGTRLTVL.

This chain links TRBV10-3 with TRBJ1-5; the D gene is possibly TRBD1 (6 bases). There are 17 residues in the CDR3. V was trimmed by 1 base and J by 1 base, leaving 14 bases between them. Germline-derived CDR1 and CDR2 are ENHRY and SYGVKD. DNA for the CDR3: TGTGCCATCAGTGAGTATCGAGTTGGACAGAGCAATCAGCCCCAGCATTTT. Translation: CAISEYRVGQSNQPQHF.

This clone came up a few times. CDR3 residues: CAVGTGISPLHF. Here the CDR3 DNA reads TGTGCTGTAGGGACAGGGATTTCACCCCTCCACTTT. The chain uses TRBV7-7 and TRBJ1-6; the match to TRBD1 covers 9 bases. Germline lookup yields CDR1 SSHAT and CDR2 FNYEAQ (reference sequence). The CDR3 covers 12 residues.

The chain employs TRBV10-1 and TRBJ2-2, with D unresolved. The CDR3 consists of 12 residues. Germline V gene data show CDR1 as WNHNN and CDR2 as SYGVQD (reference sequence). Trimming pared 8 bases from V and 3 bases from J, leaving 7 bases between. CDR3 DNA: TGCGCCAGCGCTCAGGACACCGGGGAGCTGTTTTTT. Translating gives CASAQDTGELFF.

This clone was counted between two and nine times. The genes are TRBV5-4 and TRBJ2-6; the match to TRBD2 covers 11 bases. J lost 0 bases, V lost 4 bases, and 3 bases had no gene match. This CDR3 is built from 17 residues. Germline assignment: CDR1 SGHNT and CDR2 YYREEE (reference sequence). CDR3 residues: CASSLLAGGSGANVLTF. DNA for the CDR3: TGTGCCAGCAGCCTCCTAGCGGGAGGCTCTGGGGCCAACGTCCTGACTTTC.

In DNA form, the CDR3 reads TGTGCCACCCAGGGCGGAGATACGCAGTATTTT. Translation gives CATQGGDTQYF. The chain recombines TRBV18 with TRBJ2-3; maybe TRBD1 (5 bases). The CDR3 loop spans 11 amino acids. V lost 10 bases, J lost 5 bases, and 10 bases lay in between. In germline, CDR1 is KGHSH, CDR2 LQKENI.

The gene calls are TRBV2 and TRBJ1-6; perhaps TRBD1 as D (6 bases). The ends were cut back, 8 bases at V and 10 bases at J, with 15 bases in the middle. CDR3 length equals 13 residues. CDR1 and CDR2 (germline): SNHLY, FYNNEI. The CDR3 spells CASDRDTNSPLHF. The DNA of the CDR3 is TGTGCCAGCGACCGGGACACCAACTCACCCCTCCACTTT.

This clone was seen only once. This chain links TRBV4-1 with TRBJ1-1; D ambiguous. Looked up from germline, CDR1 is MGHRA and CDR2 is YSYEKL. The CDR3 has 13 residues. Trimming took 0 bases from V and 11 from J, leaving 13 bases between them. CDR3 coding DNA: TGCGCCAGCAGCCAAGATCTCGGGGTGGAGGCTTTCTTT. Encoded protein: CASSQDLGVEAFF.

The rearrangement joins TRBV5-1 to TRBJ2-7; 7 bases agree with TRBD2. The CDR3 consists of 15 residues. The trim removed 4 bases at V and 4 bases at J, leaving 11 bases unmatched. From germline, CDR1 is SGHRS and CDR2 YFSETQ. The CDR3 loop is CASSLRLAPLYEQYF. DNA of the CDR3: TGCGCCAGCAGCCTCAGACTAGCTCCCCTTTACGAGCAGTACTTC. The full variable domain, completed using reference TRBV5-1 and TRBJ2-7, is KAGVTQTPRYLIKTRGQQVTLSCSPISGHRSVSWYQQTPGQGLQFLFEYFSETQRNKGNFPGRFSGRQFSNSRSEMNVSTLELGDSALYLCASSLRLAPLYEQYFGPGTRLTVT.

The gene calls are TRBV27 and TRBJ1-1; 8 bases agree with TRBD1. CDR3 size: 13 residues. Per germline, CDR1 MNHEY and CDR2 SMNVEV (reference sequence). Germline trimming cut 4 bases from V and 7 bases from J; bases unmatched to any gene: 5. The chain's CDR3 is CASSSQGEGEAFF. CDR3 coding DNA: TGTGCCAGCAGTTCACAGGGGGAGGGTGAAGCTTTCTTT.

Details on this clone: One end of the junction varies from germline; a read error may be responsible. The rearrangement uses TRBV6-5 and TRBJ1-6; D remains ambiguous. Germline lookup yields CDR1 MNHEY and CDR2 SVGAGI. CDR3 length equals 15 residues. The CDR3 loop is CASSYSQQLYSPPHF. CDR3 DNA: TGTGCCAGCAGTTACTCGCAACAGTTGTATTCACCCCCCCACTTT.